Listed below are T cell receptor beta chains from one sample, sequenced in a study of cytomegalovirus exposure and HLA in healthy donors. Assay: immunoSEQ multiplex PCR; the TCRdb copy retains only in-frame clones and omits some. The data show 120,000 or so clones, around 75% seen once. The source material was PBMCs. The source is a woman in her fifties or sixties in good health and CMV-seropositive. Each CDR3 is given with its conserved first and last residue. D genes are given only for firm matches. Size tells how often a clone was seen (once, few, many) or the class of an expanded clone, and some rows leave it out.

TRBJ1-2 | TRBV5-1 | NA | NA | CASSLTEPTNYGYTF | TGCGCCAGCAGCTTGACAGAACCGACTAACTATGGCTACACCTTC
TRBJ2-7 | TRBV6-1 | NA | NA | CASSEQGSYRYEQYF | TGTGCCAGCAGTGAGCAGGGGTCTTATCGGTACGAGCAGTACTTC
TRBJ1-2 | TRBV6-5 | NA | NA | CAIPYGYTF | TGTGCCATCCCTTATGGCTACACCTTC
TRBJ2-4 | TRBV7-2 | NA | NA | CASSLGGQLAKNIQYF | TGTGCCAGCAGCTTAGGCGGACAGCTAGCCAAAAACATTCAGTACTTC
TRBJ2-1 | TRBV6-1 | TRBD2 | few | CASSERLAGYKIDEQFF | TGTGCCAGCAGTGAACGGCTAGCGGGGTATAAGATCGATGAGCAGTTCTTC
TRBJ2-7 | TRBV9 | NA | NA | CASSVLAGANYEQYF | TGTGCCAGCAGCGTCCTCGCGGGGGCCAACTACGAGCAGTACTTC
TRBJ2-7 | TRBV21-1 | NA | NA | CASSKGGQGLSYEQYF | TGTGCCAGCAGCAAAGGGGGACAGGGACTCTCCTACGAGCAGTACTTC
TRBJ2-1 | TRBV5-1 | TRBD2 | once | CASSPPSGGAAYNEQFF | TGCGCCAGCAGCCCCCCAAGCGGGGGGGCGGCCTACAATGAGCAGTTCTTC
TRBJ1-5 | TRBV19 | NA | NA | CASSTTNPDTFNQPQHF | TGTGCCAGTAGTACGACGAACCCGGACACTTTCAATCAGCCCCAGCATTTT
TRBJ1-1 | TRBV2 | NA | NA | CASSEVQGSNTEAFF | TGTGCCAGCAGTGAAGTCCAGGGATCGAACACTGAAGCTTTCTTT
TRBJ2-7 | TRBV5-1 | NA | NA | CASSLAWGPRAREQYF | TGCGCCAGCAGCTTGGCCTGGGGCCCTCGAGCGCGGGAGCAGTACTTC
TRBJ2-7 | TRBV7-2 | NA | NA | CASTYRDRSYEQYF | TGTGCCAGCACCTACAGGGACCGGTCGTACGAGCAGTACTTC
TRBJ2-5 | TRBV19 | NA | once | CASSITGTQETQYF | TGTGCCAGTAGTATTACCGGGACTCAAGAGACCCAGTACTTC
TRBJ2-3 | TRBV7-3 | NA | NA | CASSSAPTLGGTQYF | TGTGCCAGCAGCTCCGCCCCCACCCTAGGAGGCACGCAGTATTTT
TRBJ2-1 | TRBV5-5 | NA | few | CASMALLFLYNEQFF | TGTGCCAGCATGGCGCTACTATTCCTCTACAATGAGCAGTTCTTC
TRBJ2-1 | TRBV5-3 | TRBD2 | NA | CARSLGASGRYEQFF | TGTGCCAGAAGCTTGGGGGCTAGCGGGAGGTATGAGCAGTTCTTC
TRBJ2-7 | TRBV27 | TRBD1 | NA | CASRKTGQSYEQYF | TGTGCCAGCCGTAAAACGGGACAGAGCTACGAGCAGTACTTC
TRBJ2-4 | TRBV4-3 | TRBD2 | NA | CASSQDPAGGPPLAKNIQYF | TGCGCCAGCAGCCAAGATCCCGCGGGGGGCCCCCCTCTAGCCAAAAACATTCAGTACTTC
TRBJ2-5 | TRBV5-8 | NA | NA | CASSLGAGSLRRETQYF | TGTGCCAGCAGCTTAGGGGCAGGTTCTCTACGGCGGGAGACCCAGTACTTC
TRBJ2-7 | TRBV7-2 | TRBD1 | NA | CASSPRTGDYEQYF | TGTGCCAGCAGCCCCAGGACAGGGGACTACGAGCAGTACTTC
TRBJ2-7 | TRBV7-2 | NA | NA | CASSAGTPSAYEQYF | TGTGCCAGCAGCGCAGGGACTCCCTCCGCCTACGAGCAGTACTTC
TRBJ2-4 | TRBV27 | NA | few | CASSLFQGTKNIQYF | TGTGCCAGCAGTTTATTTCAGGGAACCAAAAACATTCAGTACTTC
TRBJ1-1 | TRBV6-5 | TRBD1 | once | CASSYGGGQVRTEAFF | TGTGCCAGCAGTTACGGCGGGGGACAGGTAAGGACTGAAGCTTTCTTT
TRBJ1-3 | TRBV4-2 | TRBD1 | few | CASSQDLSDRSF | TGTGCCAGCAGCCAAGATCTATCGGACAGGAGCTTT
TRBJ2-3 | TRBV27 | NA | NA | CASSLSGLGHYTQYF | TGTGCCAGCAGTTTATCTGGATTGGGACACTATACGCAGTATTTT
TRBJ1-5 | TRBV4-1 | NA | few | CASSQEGGRVRLHF | TGCGCCAGCAGCCAAGAGGGCGGCAGGGTCAGGTTGCATTTT
TRBJ2-2 | TRBV29-1 | TRBD2 | NA | CSVEAWTSGMATGELFF | TGCAGCGTTGAAGCCTGGACTAGCGGGATGGCCACCGGGGAGCTGTTTTTT
TRBJ2-1 | TRBV9 | TRBD2 | NA | CASSVGAGGGYNEQFF | TGTGCCAGCAGCGTAGGGGCGGGGGGGGGCTACAATGAGCAGTTCTTC
TRBJ2-1 | TRBV6-5 | TRBD2 | NA | CASSPGGATNEQFF | TGTGCCAGCAGCCCCGGGGGGGCGACCAATGAGCAGTTCTTC
TRBJ1-1 | TRBV9 | NA | NA | CASSVVGGNTEAFF | TGTGCCAGCAGCGTAGTAGGGGGAAACACTGAAGCTTTCTTT
TRBJ1-4 | TRBV4-3 | NA | few | CASSLRGQPNEKLFF | TGCGCCAGCAGCCTCCGAGGGCAGCCTAATGAAAAACTGTTTTTT
TRBJ1-5 | TRBV19 | NA | NA | CASSIFHSSNQPQHF | TGTGCCAGTAGTATTTTTCACTCCAGCAATCAGCCCCAGCATTTT
TRBJ1-3 | TRBV13 | NA | few | CASSLASGLTGNTIYF | TGTGCCAGCAGCTTAGCATCGGGTTTAACTGGAAACACCATATATTTT
TRBJ2-3 | TRBV29-1 | TRBD2 | NA | CSVELAGHFSDTQYF | TGCAGCGTTGAACTAGCGGGTCATTTCTCAGATACGCAGTATTTT
TRBJ2-5 | TRBV10-3 | NA | NA | CAIKEFTGAQETQYF | TGTGCCATCAAGGAGTTCACGGGAGCTCAAGAGACCCAGTACTTC
TRBJ2-3 | TRBV5-1 | NA | few | CASSSRTTPYTQYF | TGCGCCAGCAGCTCCAGGACTACTCCGTATACGCAGTATTTT
TRBJ2-4 | TRBV11-3 | NA | few | CASSLTDRNIQYF | TGTGCCAGCAGCCTAACGGACAGAAACATTCAGTACTTC
TRBJ1-2 | TRBV2 | TRBD1 | once | CASSWDSPNYGYTF | TGTGCCAGCAGCTGGGACAGCCCTAACTATGGCTACACCTTC
TRBJ2-1 | TRBV6-6 | TRBD1 | once | CASSYPTGTGENEQFF | TGTGCCAGCAGTTACCCCACCGGGACAGGGGAGAATGAGCAGTTCTTC
TRBJ2-1 | TRBV2 | NA | NA | CASRALSTSDNEQFF | TGTGCCAGCAGAGCCTTGTCCACTTCTGACAATGAGCAGTTCTTC
TRBJ1-2 | TRBV6-6 | NA | once | CASSLQGQGNGYTF | TGTGCCAGCAGCCTACAGGGCCAGGGGAATGGCTACACCTTC
TRBJ2-2 | TRBV7-2 | NA | NA | CASSLGAFTGELFF | TGTGCCAGCAGCTTAGGAGCCTTCACCGGGGAGCTGTTTTTT
TRBJ2-1 | TRBV5-4 | TRBD2 | NA | CASSLSGGPYNEQFF | TGTGCCAGCAGCTTGTCGGGAGGGCCCTACAATGAGCAGTTCTTC
TRBJ2-1 | TRBV4-3 | NA | NA | CASSQRGYNEQFF | TGCGCCAGCAGCCAACGGGGGTACAATGAGCAGTTCTTC
TRBJ1-4 | TRBV27 | NA | NA | CASSSTLRTAPNEKLFF | TGTGCCAGCAGTTCCACCCTTCGGACAGCCCCTAATGAAAAACTGTTTTTT
TRBJ2-5 | TRBV4-2 | TRBD2 | NA | CASSQFIGSSGGFQETQYF | TGTGCCAGCAGCCAATTTATAGGCTCTAGCGGGGGCTTTCAAGAGACCCAGTACTTC
TRBJ2-1 | TRBV29-1 | TRBD2 | once | CSDNSGGAVEQFF | TGCAGCGACAATAGCGGGGGGGCTGTTGAGCAGTTCTTC
TRBJ2-1 | TRBV10-3 | TRBD2 | NA | CAISPAGTSGSGGKYNEQFF | TGTGCCATCAGTCCCGCCGGGACTAGCGGATCGGGTGGGAAATACAATGAGCAGTTCTTC